The 32 T cell receptor beta chains listed next were all sequenced from one sample in a study of cytomegalovirus exposure and HLA in healthy donors. This PCR relied on a set of 60 Vbeta primers and 13 Jbeta primers. The assay was immunoSEQ multiplex PCR, and TCRdb's table has in-frame clones only and misses some. This sample carries some 190,000 clones, approximately 73% of them seen once, and the ten largest clones take 2% to 2.5%. The source material was PBMCs. These receptors were collected from a woman in her 30s in good health and CMV-seropositive.

The chain combines TRBV23-1 with TRBJ1-5, with a tentative D call TRBD1 (5 bases). TRBV23-1 is an open reading frame, and its role is uncertain. V lost 4 bases, J lost 7 bases, and 14 bases lay in between. The CDR3 covers 14 residues. The CDR3 reads CASSLQGTNQPQHF. The DNA of the CDR3 is TGCGCCAGCAGTCTCCAGGGAACAAACCAGCCCCAGCATTTT.

This clone was detected once. The rearrangement uses TRBV2 and TRBJ2-7; perhaps TRBD2 as D (6 bases). V was cut by 8 bases and J by 7 bases, with 18 bases left in between. Germline V lookup: CDR1 SNHLY, CDR2 FYNNEI. This CDR3 comprises 13 residues. CDR3 bases: TGTGCCAGCTTTCGCGAGCCGGCGGGGGAGCAGTACTTC. It codes for CASFREPAGEQYF.

CDR3 in DNA: TGCAGTGCTTCCAGGAACTATGGCTACACCTTC. As protein: CSASRNYGYTF. The chain uses TRBV20-1 and TRBJ1-2; D is undetermined. Germline CDR1 reads DFQATT; CDR2 reads SNEGSKA (reference sequence). V shed 5 bases and J shed 2 bases, with 6 bases lying between them. CDR3 length: 11 residues.

The V call is TRBV10-3, the J call TRBJ2-5; D is unclear. The end of the DNA fits TRBJ2-7 better, so the J call may be wrong. The germline CDR1 and CDR2 sequences are ENHRY and SYGVKD. The CDR3 extends over 14 amino acids. The DNA of the CDR3 is TGTGCCATCAGTGAAGTGGTGCATCCTTACGAGCAGTACTTC. Translation: CAISEVVHPYEQYF.

This clone was detected only a few times. The chain couples TRBV29-1 to TRBJ2-7; perhaps TRBD2 as D (5 bases). The V end was cut by 6 bases, the J end by 5 bases, with 8 bases between. Germline V gene sequence: CDR1 SQVTM, CDR2 ANQGSEA. The CDR3 has 10 residues. The DNA of the CDR3 is TGCAGCGTCGGGATGAACGAGCAGTACTTC. The encoded protein is CSVGMNEQYF.

This clone was seen more than once but under ten times. This chain joins TRBV11-1 and TRBJ1-5; D uncertain. The germline gives CDR1 SGHAT, CDR2 FQDESV (reference sequence). The CDR3 has 12 amino acids. Between the trimmed V and J ends, which lost 8 bases and 6 bases, there was a span of 11 bases. The CDR3 DNA is TGTGCCAGCGCTCCTCGGGGTCAGCCCCAGCATTTT. Translating it yields CASAPRGQPQHF. The full variable domain, completed using reference TRBV11-1 and TRBJ1-5, is EAEVAQSPRYKITEKSQAVAFWCDPISGHATLYWYRQILGQGPELLVQFQDESVVDDSQLPKDRFSAERLKGVDSTLKIQPAELGDSAMYLCASAPRGQPQHFGDGTRLSIL.

This clone has just a few counts. The J gene is TRBJ2-1, the V gene TRBV10-1; 9 bases are a match to TRBD1. J was trimmed by 4 bases and V by 1 base; bases with no gene match: 5. Germline V gene sequence: CDR1 WNHNN, CDR2 SYGVQD (reference sequence). The CDR3 runs 16 residues. The CDR3 sequence is CASSELGDREYNEQFF. The CDR3 nucleotides are TGCGCCAGCAGTGAGTTAGGGGACAGGGAATACAATGAGCAGTTCTTC.

The chain links TRBV19 to TRBJ2-2; D may be TRBD1 (5 bases). This CDR3 comprises 17 residues. The germline V gene encodes CDR1 LNHDA and CDR2 SQIVND (reference sequence). V gave up 6 bases and J gave up 5 bases, with 22 bases separating them. Here the CDR3 DNA reads TGTGCCAGTAGACTAAGCCGCTTTAACCCAGGGACCGGGGAGCTGTTTTTT. This translates into CASRLSRFNPGTGELFF.

Notes on this clone: This CDR3 is missing its conserved last phenylalanine or tryptophan, likely due to a read error. V and J are TRBV5-1 and TRBJ1-2; TRBD1 aligns across 7 bases. CDR1 is SGHRS, CDR2 YFSETQ, per germline. The V segment lost 5 bases and the J segment 0 bases; nucleotides outside the gene matches: 7. The CDR3 has 15 amino acids. The CDR3 region is CASRTTTGPNYGYTV. Here the CDR3 DNA reads TGCGCCAGCAGGACTACGACAGGGCCTAACTATGGCTACACCGTC.

This chain links TRBV28 with TRBJ1-5; perhaps TRBD1 as D (6 bases). CDR3 length: 13 residues. V was cut by 8 bases and J by 3 bases, with 11 bases left in between. Germline assignment: CDR1 MDHEN and CDR2 SYDVKM. The CDR3: CASLGGANQPQHF. CDR3 in DNA: TGTGCCAGCCTCGGGGGGGCCAATCAGCCCCAGCATTTT.

The genes are TRBV29-1 and TRBJ1-3; D remains unclear. CDR3 size: 13 residues. The germline gives CDR1 SQVTM, CDR2 ANQGSEA. Trimming stripped 4 bases from V and 4 bases from J, with 11 bases between. CDR3 loop: CSVGVAAGNTIYF. CDR3 DNA: TGCAGCGTTGGGGTGGCGGCCGGAAACACCATATATTTT.

This chain joins TRBV21-1 and TRBJ2-5; the D call of TRBD2 is as the table states it, not checked on the DNA. TRBV21-1 is a documented pseudogene. The CDR3 length is 18 residues. CDR3 sequence: CASSKVSPWGGMAWTQYF. The CDR3 coding sequence is TGTGCCAGCAGCAAAGTTAGCCCCTGGGGGGGGATGGCCTGGACCCAGTACTTC.

V usage is TRBV4-1 and J usage is TRBJ2-3; D not resolved. This CDR3 is built from 12 residues. V lost 2 bases and J lost 14, with 14 bases in between. Germline values: CDR1 MGHRA, CDR2 YSYEKL. The CDR3 here is CASSQSEARRYF. The CDR3 DNA follows: TGCGCCAGCAGCCAATCCGAGGCCCGTAGGTATTTT.

V is TRBV5-4 and J is TRBJ2-2; D may be TRBD2 (7 bases). This CDR3 has 17 amino acids. V was clipped by 6 bases and J by 0 bases, with 18 bases between them. Germline-derived CDR1 and CDR2 are SGHNT and YYREEE (reference sequence). This CDR3 is CASTVGGADANTGELFF. Here the CDR3 DNA reads TGTGCCAGCACCGTGGGGGGGGCGGACGCGAACACCGGGGAGCTGTTTTTT. The variable domain in full, with the rest retrieved from reference TRBV5-4 and TRBJ2-2, is ETGVTQSPTHLIKTRGQQVTLRCSSQSGHNTVSWYQQALGQGPQFIFQYYREEENGRGNFPPRFSGLQFPNYSSELNVNALELDDSALYLCASTVGGADANTGELFFGEGSRLTVL.

The gene calls are TRBV28 and TRBJ2-2, with D perhaps matching TRBD1 (6 bases). Germline V lookup: CDR1 MDHEN, CDR2 SYDVKM. This CDR3 comprises 17 residues. V dropped 3 bases and J dropped 7 bases, with 21 bases sitting between them. For the CDR3, the DNA is TGTGCCAGCAGTTTTGGACCGGACAGTCGATCCAGCGGGGAGCTGTTTTTT. Amino acid sequence: CASSFGPDSRSSGELFF. Looking up the rest from reference TRBV28 and TRBJ2-2 gives the full variable domain: DVKVTQSSRYLVKRTGEKVFLECVQDMDHENMFWYRQDPGLGLRLIYFSYDVKMKEKGDIPEGYSVSREKKERFSLILESASTNQTSMYLCASSFGPDSRSSGELFFGEGSRLTVL.

The chain recombines TRBV21-1 with TRBJ2-5; no DNA check was done on the table's D call, TRBD2. TRBV21-1 is labeled a pseudogene. This CDR3 contains 17 residues. This chain's CDR3 is CASSIQGLAGGEETQYF. CDR3 coding DNA: TGTGCCAGCAGCATTCAGGGACTAGCGGGGGGAGAAGAGACCCAGTACTTC.

In the case of this clone: A junction boundary mismatches the germline segment, possibly from a read error. J is TRBJ2-3 and V is TRBV7-2; D may be TRBD2 (6 bases). The CDR3 has 14 residues. Germline loops: CDR1 SGHTA, CDR2 FQGNSA. Written as DNA, the CDR3 is TGTGCCAGCAGCTCGGGACTTAGCATAGATACGCAGTATTTT. It is translated as CASSSGLSIDTQYF. Together with reference TRBV7-2 and TRBJ2-3, the CDR3 gives the full variable domain: GAGVSQSPSNKVTEKGKDVELRCDPISGHTALYWYRQSLGQGLEFLIYFQGNSAPDKSGLPSDRFSAERTGGSVSTLTIQRTQQEDSAVYLCASSSGLSIDTQYFGPGTRLTVL.

V usage is TRBV7-9 and J usage is TRBJ2-7; 8 nucleotides agree with TRBD2. Germline assignment: CDR1 SEHNR and CDR2 FQNEAQ (reference sequence). The J segment lost 6 bases and the V segment lost 5 bases, leaving 3 bases of the junction unmatched. The CDR3 runs to 12 residues. The CDR3 nucleotides are TGTGCCAGCAGCCCGGGGGGGACCGAGCAGTACTTC. Its protein is CASSPGGTEQYF.

The CDR3 region has the DNA TGTGCCAGCAGTGAAAACCCCTCCGGGACAGGTGGGCAGCCCCAGCATTTT. Amino acids: CASSENPSGTGGQPQHF. This chain connects TRBV6-4 to TRBJ1-5; 8 positions match TRBD1. The CDR3 sequence is 17 residues long. CDR1 is MRHNA, CDR2 SNTAGT, per germline. Unmatched junction bases numbered 14, after V lost 3 bases and J lost 7 bases.

This chain links TRBV5-4 with TRBJ1-3; TRBD1 agrees at 8 bases. CDR1 SGHNT and CDR2 YYREEE come from the germline V gene (reference sequence). The CDR3 sequence is 13 residues long. The J segment lost 8 bases and the V segment lost 4 bases, leaving 5 bases of the junction unmatched. CDR3 in amino acids: CASSTDREHTIYF. The CDR3 DNA is TGTGCCAGCAGCACGGACAGGGAGCACACCATATATTTT.

This clone showed up just a few times. This chain joins TRBV12-5 and TRBJ2-3; D not certain. There are 14 residues in the CDR3. Germline loops: CDR1 LGHNT, CDR2 FRNRAP. The germline V and J ends were trimmed by 1 base and 4 bases, with 9 bases remaining between them. The CDR3 here is CASGLAPLADTQYF. CDR3 DNA sequence: TGTGCTAGTGGTTTGGCCCCCTTAGCAGATACGCAGTATTTT.

The V and J genes are TRBV19 and TRBJ1-3, with no clear D. Germline V gene sequence: CDR1 LNHDA, CDR2 SQIVND (reference sequence). The CDR3 has 16 residues. The V and J ends lost 1 base and 0 bases respectively, with 10 bases between them. The CDR3 DNA reads as TGTGCCAGTAGTATAGGAGGGTCGGTCTCTGGAAACACCATATATTTT. Translation: CASSIGGSVSGNTIYF.

The chain combines TRBV7-9 with TRBJ2-1, with TRBD2 identical over 14 bases. Trimming cost V 5 bases and J 5 bases; bases outside gene matches: 8. CDR3 length: 17 amino acids. The germline gives CDR1 SEHNR, CDR2 FQNEAQ (reference sequence). As DNA, the CDR3 is TGTGCCAGCAGCCCACGACTAGCGGGGGGGCTCAACAATGAGCAGTTCTTC. This encodes CASSPRLAGGLNNEQFF.

The chain combines TRBV4-1 with TRBJ2-2, with D possibly being TRBD2 (5 bases). In germline, CDR1 is MGHRA, CDR2 YSYEKL. The CDR3 consists of 17 residues. The ends were cut back, 0 bases at V and 6 bases at J, with 17 bases in the middle. The chain's CDR3 is CASSQDRERSFSGELFF. The CDR3 DNA is TGCGCCAGCAGCCAAGATAGAGAGCGGTCATTTTCCGGGGAGCTGTTTTTT.

In its sample, this clone was seen a few times. J is TRBJ1-3 and V is TRBV9; 8 positions match TRBD1. CDR3 length: 14 residues. Trimming took 3 bases from V and 5 from J; bases not matched to a gene: 4. Germline CDR1 SGDLS, CDR2 YYNGEE. CDR3 region: CASSGTGGRNTIYF. CDR3 bases: TGTGCCAGCAGCGGTACAGGGGGGCGAAACACCATATATTTT.

The CDR3: CASSPIPFGSSYEQYF. The CDR3 region has the DNA TGTGCCAGCAGTCCGATCCCGTTCGGGAGCTCCTACGAGCAGTACTTC. This sequence joins TRBV27 and TRBJ2-7, with D possibly TRBD2 on 6 matching bases. The CDR3 covers 16 residues. V was cut by 5 bases and J by 0 bases, with 17 bases left in between. Germline lookup yields CDR1 MNHEY and CDR2 SMNVEV (reference sequence).

The chain is built from TRBV10-3 and TRBJ2-1, with 7 bases that match TRBD2. CDR1 and CDR2 (germline): ENHRY, SYGVKD. Trimming at V came to 0 bases and at J to 8 bases, leaving 4 bases not matched to a gene. The CDR3 runs to 14 residues. The chain's CDR3 is CAISESGGVHEQFF. Here the CDR3 DNA reads TGTGCCATCAGTGAGTCGGGGGGGGTACATGAGCAGTTCTTC.

This rearrangement joins TRBV11-3 to TRBJ1-1; D is possibly TRBD1 (5 bases). This CDR3 is 15 amino acids long. The germline V gene has CDR1 SGHNT and CDR2 YENEEA. V lost 4 bases to trimming and J lost 4 bases, with 16 bases between them. The chain's CDR3 is CASSSGTFRATEAFF. The CDR3 region has the DNA TGTGCCAGCAGCTCCGGGACTTTTAGGGCCACTGAAGCTTTCTTT. Drawing the rest from reference TRBV11-3 and TRBJ1-1, the complete variable domain is EAGVVQSPRYKIIEKKQPVAFWCNPISGHNTLYWYLQNLGQGPELLIRYENEEAVDDSQLPKDRFSAERLKGVDSTLKIQPAELGDSAVYLCASSSGTFRATEAFFGQGTRLTVV.

This clone was seen only a few times. This chain links TRBV4-2 with TRBJ2-5; 8 positions agree with TRBD1. The end of the DNA aligns better with TRBJ2-7, so the J call may be wrong. The CDR3 is made up of 15 amino acids. From germline, CDR1 is LGHNA and CDR2 YNFKEQ. Written as DNA, the CDR3 is TGTGCCAGCAGCCGTATATCACAGGGGGACTACGAGCAGTACTTC. Protein sequence: CASSRISQGDYEQYF.

The rearrangement links TRBV19 to TRBJ1-2; 12 bases agree with TRBD1. The CDR3 consists of 16 residues. The V and J ends lost 8 bases and 2 bases, in that order; junction bases with no gene match: 9. Germline-derived CDR1 and CDR2 are LNHDA and SQIVND (reference sequence). The CDR3 reads CASLRDRGRLNYGYTF. In nucleotides, the CDR3 is TGTGCCAGTCTCCGGGACAGGGGGCGTCTGAACTATGGCTACACCTTC.

The table lists this clone with a count of one. V usage is TRBV27 and J usage is TRBJ2-1; D unresolved. The CDR3 is 12 residues long. CDR1 and CDR2 (germline): MNHEY, SMNVEV (reference sequence). V gave up 4 bases and J gave up 14 bases, with 15 bases separating them. CDR3 sequence reads: CASSSTPRVEFF. CDR3 DNA sequence: TGTGCCAGCAGTTCGACTCCCCGGGTGGAGTTCTTC.

The V call is TRBV4-3, the J call TRBJ2-5, with 9 positions matching TRBD2. The CDR3 runs 16 residues. CDR1 is LGHNA, CDR2 YSLEER, per germline. The J segment lost 5 bases and the V segment lost 5 bases, leaving 12 bases of the junction unmatched. CDR3 residues: CASSMELAGAEETQYF. The DNA of the CDR3 is TGCGCCAGCAGCATGGAATTAGCGGGGGCAGAGGAGACCCAGTACTTC.